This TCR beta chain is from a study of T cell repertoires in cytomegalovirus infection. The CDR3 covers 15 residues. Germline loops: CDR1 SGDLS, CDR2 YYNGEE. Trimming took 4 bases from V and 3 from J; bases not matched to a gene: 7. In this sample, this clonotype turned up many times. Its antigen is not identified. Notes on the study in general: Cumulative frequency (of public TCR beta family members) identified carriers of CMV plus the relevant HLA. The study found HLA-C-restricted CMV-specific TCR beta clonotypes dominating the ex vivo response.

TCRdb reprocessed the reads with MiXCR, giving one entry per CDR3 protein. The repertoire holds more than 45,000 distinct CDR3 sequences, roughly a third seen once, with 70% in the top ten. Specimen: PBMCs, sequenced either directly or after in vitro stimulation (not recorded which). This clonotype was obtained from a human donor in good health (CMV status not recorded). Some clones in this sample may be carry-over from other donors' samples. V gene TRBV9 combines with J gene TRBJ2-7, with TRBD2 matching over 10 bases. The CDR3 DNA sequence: TGTGCCAGCAGCTTACGAGCGGGAGGGAACTACGAGCAGTACTTC. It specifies CASSLRAGGNYEQYF.